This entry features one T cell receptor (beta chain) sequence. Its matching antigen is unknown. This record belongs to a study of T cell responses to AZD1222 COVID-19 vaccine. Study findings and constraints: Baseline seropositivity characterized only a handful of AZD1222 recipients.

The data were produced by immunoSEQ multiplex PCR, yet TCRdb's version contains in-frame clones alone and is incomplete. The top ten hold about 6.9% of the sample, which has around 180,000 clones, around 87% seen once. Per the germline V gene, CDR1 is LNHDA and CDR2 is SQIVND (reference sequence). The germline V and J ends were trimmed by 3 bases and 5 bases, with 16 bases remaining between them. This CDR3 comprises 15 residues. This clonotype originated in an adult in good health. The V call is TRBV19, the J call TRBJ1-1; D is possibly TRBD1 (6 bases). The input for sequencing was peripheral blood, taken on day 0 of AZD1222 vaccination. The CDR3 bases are TGTGCCAGTAGTATTTGGGGGGGGGCAGAAACTGAAGCTTTCTTT. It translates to CASSIWGGAETEAFF.